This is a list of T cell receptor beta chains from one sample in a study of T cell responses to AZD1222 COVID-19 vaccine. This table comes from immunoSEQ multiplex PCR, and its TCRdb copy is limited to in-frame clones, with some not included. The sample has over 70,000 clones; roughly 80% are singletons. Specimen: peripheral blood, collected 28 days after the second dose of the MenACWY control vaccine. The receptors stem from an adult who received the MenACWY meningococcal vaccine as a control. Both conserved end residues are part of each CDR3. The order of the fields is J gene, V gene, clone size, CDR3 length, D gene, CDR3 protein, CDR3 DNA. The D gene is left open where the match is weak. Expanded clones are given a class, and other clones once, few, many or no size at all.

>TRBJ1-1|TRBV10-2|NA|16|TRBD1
CASRQGQGALSTEAFF
TGCGCCAGCAGGCAGGGACAGGGGGCCTTGAGCACTGAAGCTTTCTTT
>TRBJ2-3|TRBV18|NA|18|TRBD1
CASSHLSGGTGSADTQYF
TGTGCCAGCTCGCATCTCTCGGGCGGGACAGGGTCAGCAGATACGCAGTATTTT
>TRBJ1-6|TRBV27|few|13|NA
CASSLTVGSPLHF
TGTGCCAGCAGTTTGACAGTGGGTTCACCCCTCCACTTT
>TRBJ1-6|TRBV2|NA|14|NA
CASKKDRDNSPLHF
TGTGCCAGCAAAAAAGACAGAGATAATTCACCCCTCCACTTT
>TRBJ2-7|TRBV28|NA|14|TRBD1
CASSPYRGNYEQYF
TGTGCCAGCAGTCCATACAGGGGGAACTACGAGCAGTACTTC
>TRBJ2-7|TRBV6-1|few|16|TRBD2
CASSEAVLASEYEQYF
TGTGCCAGCAGTGAAGCCGTACTAGCGAGTGAATACGAGCAGTACTTC
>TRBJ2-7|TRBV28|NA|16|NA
CASSFRLDTLSYEQYF
TGTGCCAGCAGTTTTAGGTTAGATACCCTCTCCTACGAGCAGTACTTC
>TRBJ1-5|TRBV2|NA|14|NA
CASSEQQIGQPQHF
TGTGCCAGCAGTGAACAACAGATCGGGCAGCCCCAGCATTTT
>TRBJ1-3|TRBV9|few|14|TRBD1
CASGRTGRSNTIYF
TGTGCCAGCGGACGGACAGGGCGGTCGAACACCATATATTTT
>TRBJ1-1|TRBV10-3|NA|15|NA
CAISESRNLNTEAFF
TGTGCCATCAGTGAGTCACGAAATTTGAACACTGAAGCTTTCTTT
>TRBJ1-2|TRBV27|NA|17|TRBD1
CASSLSLGQGTVDGYTF
TGTGCCAGCAGTTTATCCCTGGGACAGGGGACGGTGGATGGCTACACCTTC
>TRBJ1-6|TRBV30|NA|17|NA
CAWSLDGVGSYNSPLHF
TGTGCCTGGAGTCTCGATGGGGTTGGCTCCTATAATTCACCCCTCCACTTT
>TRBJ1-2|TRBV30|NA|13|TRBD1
CAWSAGTGPGYTF
TGTGCCTGGAGCGCAGGGACAGGGCCGGGCTACACCTTC
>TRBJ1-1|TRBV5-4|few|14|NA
CASRPGQTNTEAFF
TGTGCCAGCAGACCGGGACAAACGAACACTGAAGCTTTCTTT
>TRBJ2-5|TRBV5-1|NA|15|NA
CASSLQGTPQETQYF
TGCGCCAGCAGTTTACAGGGAACCCCCCAAGAGACCCAGTACTTC
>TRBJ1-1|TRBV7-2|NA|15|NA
CASSLGLTGNTEAFF
TGTGCCAGCAGCTTAGGGCTTACAGGGAACACTGAAGCTTTCTTT
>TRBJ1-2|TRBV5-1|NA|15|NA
CASSVSPGDNYGYTF
TGCGCCAGTTCGGTCTCCCCAGGAGATAACTATGGCTACACCTTC
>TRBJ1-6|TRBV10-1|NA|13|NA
CASSQLLNSPLHF
TGCGCCAGCAGTCAGCTTCTGAATTCACCCCTCCACTTT
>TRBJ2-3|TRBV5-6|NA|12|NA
CASSLPTDTQYF
TGTGCCAGCAGCTTGCCCACAGATACGCAGTATTTT
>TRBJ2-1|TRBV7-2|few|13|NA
CASSLRQYNEQFF
TGTGCCAGCAGCTTACGGCAGTACAATGAGCAGTTCTTC
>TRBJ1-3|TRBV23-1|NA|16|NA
CASSQYFLGQRNTIYF
TGCGCCAGCAGTCAATATTTCCTTGGACAGAGAAACACCATATATTTT
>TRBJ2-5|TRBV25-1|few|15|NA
CASSHYSGAGETQYF
TGTGCCAGCAGTCATTATTCGGGGGCCGGAGAGACCCAGTACTTC
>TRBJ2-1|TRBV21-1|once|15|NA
CASSKADSLQNEQFF
TGTGCCAGCAGCAAAGCCGACAGCTTACAAAATGAGCAGTTCTTC
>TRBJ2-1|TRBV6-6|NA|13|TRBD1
CASTQGAQNEQFF
TGTGCCAGCACCCAGGGGGCGCAGAATGAGCAGTTCTTC
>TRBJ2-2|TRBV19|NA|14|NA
CASKEATRPGELFF
TGTGCCAGTAAAGAAGCCACTCGGCCCGGGGAGCTGTTTTTT
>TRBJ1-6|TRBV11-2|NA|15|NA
CASSLGGFGNSPLHF
TGTGCCAGCAGCTTAGGAGGTTTTGGGAATTCACCCCTCCACTTT
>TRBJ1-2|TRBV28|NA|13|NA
CATLSQANYGYTF
TGTGCCACCCTAAGCCAGGCAAACTATGGCTACACCTTC
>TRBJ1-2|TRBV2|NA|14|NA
CASSEDGTNYGYTF
TGTGCCAGCAGTGAGGACGGAACTAACTATGGCTACACCTTC
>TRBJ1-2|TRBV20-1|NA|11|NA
CSARGGYGYTF
TGCAGTGCCCGGGGGGGGTATGGCTACACCTTC
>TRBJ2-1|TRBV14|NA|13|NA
CASSQALWDEQFF
TGTGCCAGCAGCCAAGCTTTGTGGGATGAGCAGTTCTTC
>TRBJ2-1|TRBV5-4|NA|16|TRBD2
CASTQASGGSYNEQFF
TGTGCCAGCACCCAGGCTAGCGGGGGTTCCTACAATGAGCAGTTCTTC
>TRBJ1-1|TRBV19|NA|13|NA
CASSISTNTEAFF
TGTGCCAGTTCGATCAGTACCAACACTGAAGCTTTCTTT
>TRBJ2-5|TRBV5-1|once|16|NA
CASSFARGSSQETQYF
TGCGCCAGCAGCTTCGCCAGGGGATCATCACAAGAGACCCAGTACTTC
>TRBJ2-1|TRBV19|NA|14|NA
CASSPRRVHNEQFF
TGTGCCAGTAGTCCTCGCCGGGTACACAATGAGCAGTTCTTC
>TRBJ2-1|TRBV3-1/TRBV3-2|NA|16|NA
CASSIRRGSPYNEQFF
TGTGCCAGCAGTATAAGGAGGGGCAGTCCCTACAATGAGCAGTTCTTC
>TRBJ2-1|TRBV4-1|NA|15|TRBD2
CARRRGGGDEDEQFF
TGCGCCCGCCGCCGCGGGGGTGGGGACGAGGATGAGCAGTTCTTC
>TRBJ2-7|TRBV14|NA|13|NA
CASSPRGPYEQYF
TGTGCCAGCAGCCCCCGAGGACCCTACGAGCAGTACTTC
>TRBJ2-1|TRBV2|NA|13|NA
CASSPTRANEQFF
TGTGCCAGCAGTCCCACTAGGGCTAATGAGCAGTTCTTC
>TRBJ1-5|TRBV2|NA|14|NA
CASARADSNQPQHF
TGTGCCAGCGCGAGGGCCGATAGCAATCAGCCCCAGCATTTT